This T cell receptor (beta chain) stems from a study of breast tumors, draining lymph nodes, adjacent tissues. Each CDR3 protein gets one entry after TCRdb re-called the multiplex PCR reads with MiXCR. This sample carries about 270,000 distinct CDR3 sequences, about 30% of them seen once, and the ten largest clones take more than 1%. Samples came from axillary lymph nodes draining the breast cancer. This clonotype came up once. Germline loops: CDR1 WSHSY, CDR2 SAAADI. CDR3 length: 14 amino acids. Trimming took 7 bases from V and 4 from J; bases not matched to a gene: 4. The specimen was axillary lymph node tissue. The genes are TRBV10-2 and TRBJ1-4, with TRBD1 matching over 9 bases. The clonotype comes from a female donor with breast cancer. Some clones in this sample may be carry-over from other donors' samples. For the CDR3, the DNA is TGCGCCAGCATAGAGGGACAGGGTAATGAAAAACTGTTTTTT. Residues: CASIEGQGNEKLFF.